The TCR beta chain described here comes from a study of identical twins (TCRdb year 2016). Turning to the overall study: To test whether fetal clonotypes persist, the study used deep sequencing on TCR alpha and beta repertoires from monozygotic twins, unrelated adults of various ages, and cord blood. Replicate twin experiments were performed at different times using different library preparation protocols to rule out contamination. What the authors observed across the whole study: Excess twin sharing in beta out-of-frame sequences was weaker because fewer shared sequences lowered the signal-to-noise ratio. Compared with coincidental sharing between unrelated individuals, an excess of low generation-probability sequences was observed among out-of-frame TCR alpha sequences shared between twins. Zero-insertion analyses could be partly confounded by invariant T cells such as MAIT and iNKT, though diverse VJ usage argued against such confounding for most clonotypes. Because the same donors could not be followed over many years, the conclusions depended on cross-sectional statistical analysis. Fewer insertions were carried by abundant cord blood beta clonotypes; a weaker similar trend was observed in young adult naive repertoires, while no such trend was observed in memory repertoires. In monozygotic twins, recombination models systematically underestimated out-of-frame TCR alpha sharing, but the models matched the sharing seen between unrelated individuals.

The V end loses 7 bases and the J end loses 5 bases, and a stretch of 14 bases separates them. According to the germline V gene, CDR1 reads SQVTM and CDR2 reads ANQGSEA. Counted from cysteine to phenylalanine, this CDR3 has 12 amino acids. The DNA shown is the 36-base CDR3, in frame from base 1. Library construction relied on 5' RACE. The sample was run on an Illumina HiSeq 2000. Template switching added a universal primer binding site, and the final cDNA carried a unique molecular identifier that allowed TCR cDNA molecules to be counted accurately. Specific primers in the conserved constant-segment region were used to synthesize first-strand cDNA for the TCR alpha and beta chains. To control for contamination, every cDNA library was double barcoded, receiving both a SMART-Mk sample barcode and Illumina barcodes. TruSeq adapter sequences and Illumina sample barcodes were added in two successive PCR steps. The Illumina HiSeq platform was used with custom primers to sequence TCR alpha and beta cDNA libraries. Per the original workflow: MiGEC was used to process raw reads and extract unique molecular identifiers, and MiXCR was used to find CDR3 positions. Recombination models were inferred per individual with the repgenHMM and IGoR tools using an EM algorithm. The tcR package in R was used for shared clonotype analysis, with sharing normalized by the product of cloneset sizes. To study raw recombination free of thymic and clonal selection effects, out-of-frame nonproductive sequences were analyzed. TCRdb handled the public reads itself, with Q25 trimming in fastp and clone calling in MiXCR, and kept productive beta chains. Merged by CDR3 protein, the rows form single entries marked with the most common genes and DNA. The V and J calls and clone size come from TCRdb's table, not from the authors' own analysis. The sample contains over 500,000 distinct CDR3 sequences, around 20% of them found a single time. Jointly, the top ten make up 0.8% to 1% of the sample.

To note about this clonotype: Which antigen it targets is not known. No base quality values were provided; no much bigger clone lies one nucleotide off.

Every donor in the study was a healthy Caucasian. Three pairs of female monozygotic twins, all aged 18 to 29 years, were included in the twin cohort. Positive isolation kits from Invitrogen were used to isolate the CD4+ and CD8+ T cell populations. Another study also made use of these data, one on T cells expressing NK-cell markers. As that second study puts it: Three sorted T-cell subsets (CD3+CD56+NKG2C+, CD3+CD56+NKG2C- and CD3+CD56-NKG2C+) from about 8 donors had their TCR beta-chain repertoires profiled. Of the eight sequenced donors, seven were found to be HCMV-seropositive and one was found to be HCMV-seronegative. In several experiments an anti-gammadeltaTCR antibody was added to restrict sorting to alphabetaTCR-expressing T cells. For 5 or 6 donors, the dominant CD3+CD56+NKG2C+ clonotypes were among the top 10 CD8+ clonotypes and accounted for roughly 1.0-7.5% of CD8+ T cells. Those dominant clonotypes were again the most abundant among CD3+CD56-NKG2C+ cells in a handful of donors, at roughly 25-65%. Whether the expanded NKG2C-expressing T cell clones were specific for HCMV antigens was left unclear. The eight sequenced donors were randomly selected healthy volunteers, three men and five women. HCMV-specific IgG was detected in serum with a commercial ELISA kit to determine HCMV serostatus. Reads were demultiplexed and grouped by UMI with MIGEC, and clonotypes were assembled and quantified with MiTCR. Only TCR cDNA sequences supported by at least two reads were kept to exclude erroneous sequences. The tcR package was used for downstream repertoire analysis, with clonotypes matched between fractions based on CDR3 nucleotide sequence plus V segment. VDJmatch was used to annotate antigen specificity against VDJdb, with one amino acid substitution allowed in CDR3.

The sequence is built from TRBV29-1 and TRBJ2-5; perhaps TRBD2 is the D gene, with 6 bases matching. The sample comprised CD4+ T cells sorted from blood. The source is a woman aged 18-35 years in good health. The CDR3 amino acid sequence is: CSATLGRETQYF. The bases read TGCAGCGCCACGCTAGGGAGGGAGACCCAGTACTTC.